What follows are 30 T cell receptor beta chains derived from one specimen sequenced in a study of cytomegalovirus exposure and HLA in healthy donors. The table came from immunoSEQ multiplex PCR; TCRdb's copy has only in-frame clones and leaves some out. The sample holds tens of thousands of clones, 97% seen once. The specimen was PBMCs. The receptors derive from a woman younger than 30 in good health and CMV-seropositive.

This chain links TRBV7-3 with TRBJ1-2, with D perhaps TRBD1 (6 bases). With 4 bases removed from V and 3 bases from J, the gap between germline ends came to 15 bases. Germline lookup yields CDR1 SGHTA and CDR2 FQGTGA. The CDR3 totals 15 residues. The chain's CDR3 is CASSSSGAPDYGYTF. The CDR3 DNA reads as TGTGCCAGCAGCTCCTCAGGGGCCCCTGACTATGGCTACACCTTC.

The CDR3 here is CASSQGGQDPYNEQFF. DNA of the CDR3: TGTGCCAGCAGCCAAGGAGGGCAGGACCCCTACAATGAGCAGTTCTTC. The V call is TRBV7-3, the J call TRBJ2-1; D is perhaps TRBD2 (6 bases). Per germline, CDR1 SGHTA and CDR2 FQGTGA. Between the trimmed V and J ends, which lost 5 bases and 2 bases, there was a span of 16 bases. This CDR3 has 16 amino acids. The complete variable domain, with remaining parts taken from reference TRBV7-3 and TRBJ2-1, reads GAGVSQTPSNKVTEKGKYVELRCDPISGHTALYWYRQSLGQGPEFLIYFQGTGAADDSGLPNDRFFAVRPEGSVSTLKIQRTERGDSAVYLCASSQGGQDPYNEQFFGPGTRLTVL.

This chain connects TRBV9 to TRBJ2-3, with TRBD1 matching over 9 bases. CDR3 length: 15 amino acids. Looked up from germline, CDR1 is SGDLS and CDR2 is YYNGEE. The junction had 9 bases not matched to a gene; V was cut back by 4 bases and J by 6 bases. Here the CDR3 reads CASSPRTGEGDTQYF. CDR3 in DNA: TGTGCCAGCAGCCCCCGGACAGGGGAAGGGGATACGCAGTATTTT. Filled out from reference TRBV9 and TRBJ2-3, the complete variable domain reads DSGVTQTPKHLITATGQRVTLRCSPRSGDLSVYWYQQSLDQGLQFLIQYYNGEERAKGNILERFSAQQFPDLHSELNLSSLELGDSALYFCASSPRTGEGDTQYFGPGTRLTVL.

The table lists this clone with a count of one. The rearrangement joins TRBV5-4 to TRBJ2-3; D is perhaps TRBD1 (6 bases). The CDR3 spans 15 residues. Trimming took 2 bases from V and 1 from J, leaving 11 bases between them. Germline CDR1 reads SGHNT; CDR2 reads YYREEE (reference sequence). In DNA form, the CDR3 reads TGTGCCAGCAGCTTCTCACAGGGTCGCACAGATACGCAGTATTTT. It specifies CASSFSQGRTDTQYF.

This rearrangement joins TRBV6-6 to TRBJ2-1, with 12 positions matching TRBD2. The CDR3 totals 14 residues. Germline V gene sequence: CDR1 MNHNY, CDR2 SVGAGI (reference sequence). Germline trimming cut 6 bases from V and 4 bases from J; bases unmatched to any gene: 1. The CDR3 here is CASRGTSGYNEQFF. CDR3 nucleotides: TGTGCCAGCAGGGGGACTAGCGGGTACAATGAGCAGTTCTTC.

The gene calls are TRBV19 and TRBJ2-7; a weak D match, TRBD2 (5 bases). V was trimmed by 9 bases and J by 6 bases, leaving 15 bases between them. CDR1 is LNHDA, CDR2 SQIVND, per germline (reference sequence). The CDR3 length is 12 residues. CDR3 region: CASSTGVGEQYF. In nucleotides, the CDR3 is TGTGCCAGCTCCACCGGGGTAGGCGAGCAGTACTTC.

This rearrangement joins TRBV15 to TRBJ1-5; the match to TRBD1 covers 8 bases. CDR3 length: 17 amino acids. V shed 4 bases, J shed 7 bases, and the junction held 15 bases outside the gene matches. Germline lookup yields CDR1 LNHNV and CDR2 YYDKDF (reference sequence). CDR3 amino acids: CATSIHRGVPQGQPQHF. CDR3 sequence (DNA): TGTGCCACCAGCATCCACAGGGGGGTCCCCCAGGGACAGCCCCAGCATTTT.

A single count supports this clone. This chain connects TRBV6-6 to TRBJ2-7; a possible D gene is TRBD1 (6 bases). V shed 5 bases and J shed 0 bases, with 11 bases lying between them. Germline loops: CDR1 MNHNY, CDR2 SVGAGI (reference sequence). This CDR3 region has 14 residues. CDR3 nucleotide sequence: TGTGCCAGCAGTCTTACAGGGAACTCCTACGAGCAGTACTTC. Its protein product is CASSLTGNSYEQYF.

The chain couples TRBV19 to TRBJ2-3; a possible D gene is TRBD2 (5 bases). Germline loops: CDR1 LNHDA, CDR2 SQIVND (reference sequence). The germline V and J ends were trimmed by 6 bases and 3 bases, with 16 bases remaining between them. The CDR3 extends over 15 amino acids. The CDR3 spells CASSPTTGKTDTQYF. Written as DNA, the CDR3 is TGTGCCAGTAGCCCGACGACCGGGAAGACAGATACGCAGTATTTT.

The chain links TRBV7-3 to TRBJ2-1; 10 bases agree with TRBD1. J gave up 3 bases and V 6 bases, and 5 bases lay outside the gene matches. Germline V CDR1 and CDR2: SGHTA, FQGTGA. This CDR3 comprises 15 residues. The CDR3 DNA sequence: TGTGCCAGCAGTCCATGGGACAGGGGCTACAATGAGCAGTTCTTC. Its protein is CASSPWDRGYNEQFF.

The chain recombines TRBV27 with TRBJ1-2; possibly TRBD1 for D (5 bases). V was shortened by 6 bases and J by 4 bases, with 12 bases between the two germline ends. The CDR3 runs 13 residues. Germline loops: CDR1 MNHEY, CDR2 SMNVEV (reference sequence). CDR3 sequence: CASRRTPSYGYTF. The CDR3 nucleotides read TGTGCCAGCAGAAGGACACCTAGCTATGGCTACACCTTC.

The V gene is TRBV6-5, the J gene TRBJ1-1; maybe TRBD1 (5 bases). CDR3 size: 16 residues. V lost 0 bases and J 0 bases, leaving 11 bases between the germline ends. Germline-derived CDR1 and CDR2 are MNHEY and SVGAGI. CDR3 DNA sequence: TGTGCCAGCAGTTACTCGGACATCTACATGAACACTGAAGCTTTCTTT. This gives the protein CASSYSDIYMNTEAFF.

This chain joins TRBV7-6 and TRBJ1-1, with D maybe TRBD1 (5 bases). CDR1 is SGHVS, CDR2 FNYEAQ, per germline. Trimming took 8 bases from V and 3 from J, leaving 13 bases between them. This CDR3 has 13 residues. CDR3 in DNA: TGTGCCAGCGCCGAATGGGGGGACACTGAAGCTTTCTTT. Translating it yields CASAEWGDTEAFF.

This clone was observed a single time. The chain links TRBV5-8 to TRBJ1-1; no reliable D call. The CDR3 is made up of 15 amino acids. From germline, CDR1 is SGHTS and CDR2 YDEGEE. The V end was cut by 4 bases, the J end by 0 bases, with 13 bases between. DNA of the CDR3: TGTGCCAGCAGCGGCCGACTGATCATGAACACTGAAGCTTTCTTT. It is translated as CASSGRLIMNTEAFF.

CDR3 sequence: CASSLVPGGAPGYGYTF. In DNA form, the CDR3 reads TGTGCCAGCAGCTTAGTGCCAGGGGGCGCCCCTGGCTATGGCTACACCTTC. J is TRBJ1-2 and V is TRBV11-2, with TRBD1 matching 8 bases. With V trimmed by 1 base and J by 4 bases, 11 bases remained unmatched. The CDR3 is 17 amino acids. Germline CDR1 is SGHAT and CDR2 is FQNNGV. The full variable domain, with the rest looked up from reference TRBV11-2 and TRBJ1-2, is EAGVAQSPRYKIIEKRQSVAFWCNPISGHATLYWYQQILGQGPKLLIQFQNNGVVDDSQLPKDRFSAERLKGVDSTLKIQPAKLEDSAVYLCASSLVPGGAPGYGYTFGSGTRLTVV.

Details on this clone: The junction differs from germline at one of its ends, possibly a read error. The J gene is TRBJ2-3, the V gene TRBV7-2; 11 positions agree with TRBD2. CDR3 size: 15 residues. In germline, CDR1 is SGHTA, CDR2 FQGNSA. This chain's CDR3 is CASNLAGGPGDTQYF. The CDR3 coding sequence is TGTGCCAGCAACTTAGCGGGAGGGCCGGGAGATACGCAGTATTTT.

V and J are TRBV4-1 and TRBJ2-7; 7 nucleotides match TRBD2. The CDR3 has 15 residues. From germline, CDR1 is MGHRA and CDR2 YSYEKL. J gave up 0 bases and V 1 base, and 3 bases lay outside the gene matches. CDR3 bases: TGCGCCAGCAGCCAAGGCCTAGCGGTCTCCTACGAGCAGTACTTC. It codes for CASSQGLAVSYEQYF.

The CDR3 spells CASSLGLIREKLFF. CDR3 nucleotides: TGCGCCAGCAGCTTGGGTCTTATTCGTGAAAAACTGTTTTTT. The chain is built from TRBV5-1 and TRBJ1-4; D is unclear. The CDR3 sequence is 14 residues long. Deletions cut 0 bases from V and 7 bases from J, with 10 bases between. CDR1 is SGHRS, CDR2 YFSETQ, per germline.

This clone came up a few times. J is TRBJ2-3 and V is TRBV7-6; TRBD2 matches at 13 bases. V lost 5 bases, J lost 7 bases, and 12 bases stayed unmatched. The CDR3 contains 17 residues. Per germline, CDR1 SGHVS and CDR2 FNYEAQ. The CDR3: CASSPLLGLAGAHTQYF. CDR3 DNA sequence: TGTGCCAGCAGCCCTCTGTTAGGACTAGCGGGAGCTCATACGCAGTATTTT.

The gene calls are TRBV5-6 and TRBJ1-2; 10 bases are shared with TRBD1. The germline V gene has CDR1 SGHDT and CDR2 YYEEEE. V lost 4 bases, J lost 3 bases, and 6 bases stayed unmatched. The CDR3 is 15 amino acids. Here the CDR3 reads CASSTTTGGHYGYTF. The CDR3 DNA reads TGTGCCAGCAGCACCACGACAGGGGGCCACTATGGCTACACCTTC.

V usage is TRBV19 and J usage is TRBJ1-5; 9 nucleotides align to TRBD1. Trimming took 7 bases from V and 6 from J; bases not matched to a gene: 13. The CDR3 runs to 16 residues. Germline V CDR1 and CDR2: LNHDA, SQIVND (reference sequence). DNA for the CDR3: TGTGCCAGTATTCCGGGACAGGGTCGATATGGTCAGCCCCAGCATTTT. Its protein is CASIPGQGRYGQPQHF.

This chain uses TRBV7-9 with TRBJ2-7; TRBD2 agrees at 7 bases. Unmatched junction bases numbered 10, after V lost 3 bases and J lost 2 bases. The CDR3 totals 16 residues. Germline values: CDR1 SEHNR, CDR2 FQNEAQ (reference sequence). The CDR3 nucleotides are TGTGCCAGCAGCTTGCTGGGGAGGGCGGAGGCCTACGAGCAGTACTTC. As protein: CASSLLGRAEAYEQYF.

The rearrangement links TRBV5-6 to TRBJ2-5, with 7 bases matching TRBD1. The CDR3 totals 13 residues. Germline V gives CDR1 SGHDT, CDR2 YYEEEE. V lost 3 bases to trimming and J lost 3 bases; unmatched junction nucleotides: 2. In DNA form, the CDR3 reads TGTGCCAGCAGCTCAGACAGGGAAGAGACCCAGTACTTC. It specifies CASSSDREETQYF.

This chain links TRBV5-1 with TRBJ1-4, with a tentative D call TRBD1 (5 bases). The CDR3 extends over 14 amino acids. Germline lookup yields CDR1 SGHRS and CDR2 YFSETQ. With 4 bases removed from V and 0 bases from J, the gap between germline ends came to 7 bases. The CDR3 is CASSPQATNEKLFF. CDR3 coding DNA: TGCGCCAGCAGCCCACAGGCAACTAATGAAAAACTGTTTTTT.

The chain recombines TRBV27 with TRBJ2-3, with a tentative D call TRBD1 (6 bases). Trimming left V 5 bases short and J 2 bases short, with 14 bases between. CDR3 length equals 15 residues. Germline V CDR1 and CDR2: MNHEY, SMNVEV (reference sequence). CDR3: CASSRAWTDTDTQYF. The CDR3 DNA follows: TGTGCCAGCAGTCGCGCTTGGACAGACACAGATACGCAGTATTTT.

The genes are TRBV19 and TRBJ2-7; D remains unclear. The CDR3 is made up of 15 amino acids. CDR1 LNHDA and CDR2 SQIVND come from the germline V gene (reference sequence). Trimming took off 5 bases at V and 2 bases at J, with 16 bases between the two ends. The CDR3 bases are TGTGCCAGTAGTGAAAACATCCTGGCCACCTACGAGCAGTACTTC. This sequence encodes CASSENILATYEQYF.

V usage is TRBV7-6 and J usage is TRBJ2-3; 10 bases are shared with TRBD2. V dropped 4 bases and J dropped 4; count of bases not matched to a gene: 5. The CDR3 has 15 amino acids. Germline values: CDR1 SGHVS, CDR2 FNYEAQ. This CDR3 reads CASSSSGRGADTQYF. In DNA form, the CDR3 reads TGTGCCAGCAGCTCTAGCGGGAGAGGGGCAGATACGCAGTATTTT.

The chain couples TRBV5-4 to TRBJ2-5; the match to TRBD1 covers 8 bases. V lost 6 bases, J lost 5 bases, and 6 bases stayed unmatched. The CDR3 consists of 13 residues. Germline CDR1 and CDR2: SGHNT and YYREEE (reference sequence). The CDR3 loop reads CASTLDREETQYF. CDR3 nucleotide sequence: TGTGCCAGCACCCTGGACAGGGAGGAGACCCAGTACTTC. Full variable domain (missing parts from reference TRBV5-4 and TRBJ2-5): ETGVTQSPTHLIKTRGQQVTLRCSSQSGHNTVSWYQQALGQGPQFIFQYYREEENGRGNFPPRFSGLQFPNYSSELNVNALELDDSALYLCASTLDREETQYFGPGTRLLVL.

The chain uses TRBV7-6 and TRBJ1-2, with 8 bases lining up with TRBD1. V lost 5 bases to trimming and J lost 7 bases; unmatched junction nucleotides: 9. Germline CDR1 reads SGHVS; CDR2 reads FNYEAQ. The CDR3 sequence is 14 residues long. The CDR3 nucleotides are TGTGCCAGCAGCACCACGGACAGGGCAGCTGGCTACACCTTC. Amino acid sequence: CASSTTDRAAGYTF. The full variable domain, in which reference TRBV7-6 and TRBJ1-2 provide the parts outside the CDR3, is GAGVSQSPRYKVTKRGQDVALRCDPISGHVSLYWYRQALGQGPEFLTYFNYEAQQDKSGLPNDRFSAERPEGSISTLTIQRTEQRDSAMYRCASSTTDRAAGYTFGSGTRLTVV.

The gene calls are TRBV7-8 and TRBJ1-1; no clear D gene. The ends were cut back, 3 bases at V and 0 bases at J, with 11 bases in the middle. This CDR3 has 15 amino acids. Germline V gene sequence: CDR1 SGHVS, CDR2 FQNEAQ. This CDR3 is CASSFRTGMNTEAFF. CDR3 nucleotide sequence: TGTGCCAGCAGCTTTCGGACGGGAATGAACACTGAAGCTTTCTTT.